This T cell receptor beta chain was identified in a study of cytomegalovirus exposure and HLA in healthy donors. Overall study context: Clustering assigned 70% to 85% of the approximately 400 genotyped donors to the Caucasian-associated ancestry cluster. Findings of the study overall: V segments that were indistinguishable, TRBV6-2 and TRBV6-3 among them, were omitted from analysis.

Germline trimming cut 4 bases from V and 4 bases from J; bases unmatched to any gene: 3. The CDR3 length is 13 residues. Germline V gene lookup returns CDR1 SGHDN and CDR2 FVKESK. Notes on this clone: The antigen is unknown.

PCR involved 60 Vbeta and 13 Jbeta primers. Profiling relied on immunoSEQ multiplex PCR, and the TCRdb table lists in-frame clones only, not all of them. The repertoire holds approximately 190,000 clones, over 75% seen once, with 6.3% in the top ten. J is TRBJ2-7 and V is TRBV14; 8 nucleotides align to TRBD2. This clonotype originated in a middle-aged man in good health and CMV-seropositive. Sequences were obtained from PBMCs. The CDR3 region is CASSPGRDYEQYF. CDR3 DNA: TGTGCCAGCAGCCCCGGGAGGGATTACGAGCAGTACTTC.